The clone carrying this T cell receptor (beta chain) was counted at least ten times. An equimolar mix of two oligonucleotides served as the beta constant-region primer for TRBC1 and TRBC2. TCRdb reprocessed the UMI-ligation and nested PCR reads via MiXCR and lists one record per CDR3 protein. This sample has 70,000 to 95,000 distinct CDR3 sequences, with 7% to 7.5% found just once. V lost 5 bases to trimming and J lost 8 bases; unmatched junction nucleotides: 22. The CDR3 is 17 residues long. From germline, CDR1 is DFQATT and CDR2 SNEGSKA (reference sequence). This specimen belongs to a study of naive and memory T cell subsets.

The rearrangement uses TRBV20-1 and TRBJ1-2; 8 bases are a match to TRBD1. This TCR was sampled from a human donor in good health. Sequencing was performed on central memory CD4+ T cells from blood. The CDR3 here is CSAARAVTGEEFGGYTF. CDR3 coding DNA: TGCAGTGCTGCCAGGGCCGTGACAGGGGAAGAATTTGGGGGCTACACCTTC.